This T cell receptor (beta chain) appears in the sequencing data of a study of shared clonotypes between healthy human individuals. Background on the study: Donors, aged 18 to 49, were two women and three men.

CD45RO-negative, CCR7-selected cells formed the naive CD8 fraction, which excluded terminally differentiated effector memory CD45RA+ cells. The genomic DNA of each subset was split evenly across several immunoSEQ plates. Libraries were prepared by immunoSEQ multiplex PCR; TCRdb keeps only in-frame clonotypes and omits some of them. The profile shows about 2.1 million clones, 90% to 95% of them singletons. V was cut by 5 bases and J by 4 bases, with 15 bases left in between. The CDR3 sequence is 14 residues long. The V gene's germline CDR1 is SEHNR and CDR2 FQNEAQ (reference sequence). General study results and limits: Naive CD4 clonotypes were shared across a handful of donors at roughly 5%.

To note about this clone: Antigen: not known.

Input material: naive CD8+ T cells from PBMCs. The clonotype originates from a man aged 18-30 years in good health. Some clones in this sample may be carry-over from other donors' samples. This sequence joins TRBV7-9 and TRBJ2-7, with D maybe TRBD2 (6 bases). This chain's CDR3 is CASSKGTRPYEQYF. Here the CDR3 DNA reads TGTGCCAGCAGCAAGGGGACTCGACCTTACGAGCAGTACTTC.